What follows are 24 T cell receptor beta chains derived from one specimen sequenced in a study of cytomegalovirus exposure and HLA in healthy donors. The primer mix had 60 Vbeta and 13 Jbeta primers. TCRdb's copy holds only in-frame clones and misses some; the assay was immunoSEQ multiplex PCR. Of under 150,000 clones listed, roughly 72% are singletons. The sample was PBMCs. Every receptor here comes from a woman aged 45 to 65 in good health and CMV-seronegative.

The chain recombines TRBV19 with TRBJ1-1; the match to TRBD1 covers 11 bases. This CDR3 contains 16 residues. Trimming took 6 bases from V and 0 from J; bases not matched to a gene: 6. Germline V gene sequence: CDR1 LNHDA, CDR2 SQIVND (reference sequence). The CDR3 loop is CASSTGTGGMNTEAFF. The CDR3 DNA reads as TGTGCCAGTAGCACCGGGACAGGGGGAATGAACACTGAAGCTTTCTTT.

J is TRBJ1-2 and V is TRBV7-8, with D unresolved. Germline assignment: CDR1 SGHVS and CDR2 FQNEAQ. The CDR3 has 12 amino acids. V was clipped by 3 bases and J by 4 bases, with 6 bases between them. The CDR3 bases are TGTGCCAGCAGCTTTCTTCCCTATGGCTACACCTTC. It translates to CASSFLPYGYTF.

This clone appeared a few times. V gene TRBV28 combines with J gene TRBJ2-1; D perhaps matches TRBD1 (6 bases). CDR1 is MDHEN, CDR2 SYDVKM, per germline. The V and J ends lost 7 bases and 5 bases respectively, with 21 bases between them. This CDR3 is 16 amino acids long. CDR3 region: CASTPSGWGRDNEQFF. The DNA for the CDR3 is TGTGCCAGCACCCCCTCCGGTTGGGGGCGAGACAATGAGCAGTTCTTC.

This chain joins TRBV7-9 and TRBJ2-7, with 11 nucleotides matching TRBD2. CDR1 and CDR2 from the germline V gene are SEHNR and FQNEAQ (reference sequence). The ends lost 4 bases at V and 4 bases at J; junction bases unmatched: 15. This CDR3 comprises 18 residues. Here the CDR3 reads CASSSLLGSGRAVYEQYF. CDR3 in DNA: TGTGCCAGCAGCTCACTCCTGGGTAGCGGGAGGGCGGTTTACGAGCAGTACTTC.

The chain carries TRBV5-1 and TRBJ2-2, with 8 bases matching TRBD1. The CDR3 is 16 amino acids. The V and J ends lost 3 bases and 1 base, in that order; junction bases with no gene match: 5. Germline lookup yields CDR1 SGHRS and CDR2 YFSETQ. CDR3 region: CASSSGQVVNTGELFF. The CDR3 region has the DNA TGCGCCAGCAGCTCGGGACAGGTAGTGAACACCGGGGAGCTGTTTTTT.

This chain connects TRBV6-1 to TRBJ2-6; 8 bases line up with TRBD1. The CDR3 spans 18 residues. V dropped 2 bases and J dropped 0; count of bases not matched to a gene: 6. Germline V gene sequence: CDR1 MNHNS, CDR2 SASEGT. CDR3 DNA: TGTGCCAGCAGTGAATATATGGGACAGGTCTCTGGGGCCAACGTCCTGACTTTC. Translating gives CASSEYMGQVSGANVLTF.

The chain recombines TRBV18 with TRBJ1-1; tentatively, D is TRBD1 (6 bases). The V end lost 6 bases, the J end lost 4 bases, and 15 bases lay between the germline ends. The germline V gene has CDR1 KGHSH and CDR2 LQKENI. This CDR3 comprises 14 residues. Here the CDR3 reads CASSSGVFSTEAFF. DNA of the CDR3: TGTGCCAGCTCGTCAGGGGTTTTCAGCACTGAAGCTTTCTTT.

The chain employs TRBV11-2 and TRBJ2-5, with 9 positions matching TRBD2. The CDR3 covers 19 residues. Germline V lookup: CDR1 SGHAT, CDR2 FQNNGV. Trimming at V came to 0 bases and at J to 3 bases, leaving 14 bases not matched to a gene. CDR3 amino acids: CASSLDDFLSTSGKETQYF. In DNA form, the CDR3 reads TGTGCCAGCAGCTTAGATGACTTCCTCTCGACTAGCGGCAAAGAGACCCAGTACTTC.

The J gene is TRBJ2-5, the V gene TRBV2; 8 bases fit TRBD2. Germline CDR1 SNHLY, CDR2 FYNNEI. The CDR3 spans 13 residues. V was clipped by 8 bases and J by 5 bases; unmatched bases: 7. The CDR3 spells CASDPGRGETQYF. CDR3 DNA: TGTGCCAGCGACCCCGGGAGGGGGGAGACCCAGTACTTC.

Here the CDR3 DNA reads TGTGCCAGCAGCTTATCCGACAGGGGGACCGAGCAGTACTTC. Residues: CASSLSDRGTEQYF. The chain employs TRBV5-6 and TRBJ2-5; TRBD1 aligns across 9 bases. The DNA end lines up better with TRBJ2-7; the J call may be wrong. CDR3 length: 14 amino acids. Germline CDR1 SGHDT, CDR2 YYEEEE.

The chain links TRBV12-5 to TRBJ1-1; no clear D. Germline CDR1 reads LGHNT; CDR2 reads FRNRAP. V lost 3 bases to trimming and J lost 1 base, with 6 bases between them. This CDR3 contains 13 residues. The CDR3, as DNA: TGTGCTAGTGGTTTCTCAGGGAACACTGAAGCTTTCTTT. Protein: CASGFSGNTEAFF.

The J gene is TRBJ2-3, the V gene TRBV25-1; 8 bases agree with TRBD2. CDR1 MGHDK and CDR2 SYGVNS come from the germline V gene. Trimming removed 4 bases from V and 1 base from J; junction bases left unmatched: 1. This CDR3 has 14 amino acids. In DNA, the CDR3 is TGTGCCAGCAGTGTACTAGCGGGCACAGATACGCAGTATTTT. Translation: CASSVLAGTDTQYF.

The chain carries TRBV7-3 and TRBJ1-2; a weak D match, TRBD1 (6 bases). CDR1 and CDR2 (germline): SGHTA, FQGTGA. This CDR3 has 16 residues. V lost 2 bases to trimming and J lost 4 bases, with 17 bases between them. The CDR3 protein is CASSLDPGTPPYGYTF. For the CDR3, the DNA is TGTGCCAGCAGCTTAGACCCCGGGACACCTCCCTATGGCTACACCTTC.

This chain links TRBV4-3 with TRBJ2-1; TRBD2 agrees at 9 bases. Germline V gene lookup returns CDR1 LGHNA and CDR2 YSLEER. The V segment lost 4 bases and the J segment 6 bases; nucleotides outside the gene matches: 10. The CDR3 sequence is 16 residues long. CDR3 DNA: TGCGCCAGCAGCCCAACACCCGCGGGAGGGTTCAATGAGCAGTTCTTC. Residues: CASSPTPAGGFNEQFF.

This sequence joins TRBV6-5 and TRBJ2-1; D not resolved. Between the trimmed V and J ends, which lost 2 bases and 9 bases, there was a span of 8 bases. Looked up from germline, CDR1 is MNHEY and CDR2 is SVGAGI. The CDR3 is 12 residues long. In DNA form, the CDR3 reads TGTGCCAGCAGTTACGGCCGCGGTGAGCAGTTCTTC. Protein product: CASSYGRGEQFF.

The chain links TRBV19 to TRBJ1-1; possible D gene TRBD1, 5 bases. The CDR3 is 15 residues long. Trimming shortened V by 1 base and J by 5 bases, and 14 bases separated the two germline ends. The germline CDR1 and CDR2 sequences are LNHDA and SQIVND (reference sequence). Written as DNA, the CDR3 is TGTGCCAGTAGTATAGCGGAGGGGCCGGGGACTGAAGCTTTCTTT. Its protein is CASSIAEGPGTEAFF.

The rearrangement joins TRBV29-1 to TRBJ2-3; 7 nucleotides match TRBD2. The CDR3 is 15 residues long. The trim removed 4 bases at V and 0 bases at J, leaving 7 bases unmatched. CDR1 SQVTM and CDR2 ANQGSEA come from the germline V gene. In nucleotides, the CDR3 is TGCAGCGTTGGGGTGCGGGAGACAAGCACAGATACGCAGTATTTT. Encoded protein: CSVGVRETSTDTQYF.

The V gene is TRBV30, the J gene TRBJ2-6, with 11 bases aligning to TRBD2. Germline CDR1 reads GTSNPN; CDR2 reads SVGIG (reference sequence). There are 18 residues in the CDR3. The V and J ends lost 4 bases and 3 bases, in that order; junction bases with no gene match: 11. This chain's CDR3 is CAWTLAGGSWGGANVLTF. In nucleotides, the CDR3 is TGTGCCTGGACTCTAGCGGGAGGCTCCTGGGGTGGGGCCAACGTCCTGACTTTC.

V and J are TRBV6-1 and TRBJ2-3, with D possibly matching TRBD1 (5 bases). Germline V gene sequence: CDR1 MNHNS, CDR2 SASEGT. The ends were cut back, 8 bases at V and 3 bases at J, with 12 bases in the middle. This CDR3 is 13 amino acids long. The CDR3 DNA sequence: TGTGCCAGCGGGCAGGGTTTAACAGATACGCAGTATTTT. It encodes CASGQGLTDTQYF.

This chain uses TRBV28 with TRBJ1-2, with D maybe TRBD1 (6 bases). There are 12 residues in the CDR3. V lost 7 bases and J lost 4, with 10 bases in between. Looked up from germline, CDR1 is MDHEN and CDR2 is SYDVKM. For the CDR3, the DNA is TGTGCCAGCAATTGGGGGCGCTATGGCTACACCTTC. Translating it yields CASNWGRYGYTF.

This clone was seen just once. CDR3 DNA: TGTGCCCGCCGACAGGGGACCAACTATGGCTACACCTTC. This encodes CARRQGTNYGYTF. The chain combines TRBV30 with TRBJ1-2, with 8 bases fitting TRBD1. The junction had 7 bases not matched to a gene; V was cut back by 8 bases and J by 2 bases. CDR3 length equals 13 residues. Per the germline V gene, CDR1 is GTSNPN and CDR2 is SVGIG (reference sequence).

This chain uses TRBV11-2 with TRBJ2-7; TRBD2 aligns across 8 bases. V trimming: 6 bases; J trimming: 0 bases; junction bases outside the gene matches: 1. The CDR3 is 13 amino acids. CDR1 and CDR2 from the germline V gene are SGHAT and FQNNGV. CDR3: CASRLAVSYEQYF. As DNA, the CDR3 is TGTGCCAGCAGACTAGCGGTCTCCTACGAGCAGTACTTC.

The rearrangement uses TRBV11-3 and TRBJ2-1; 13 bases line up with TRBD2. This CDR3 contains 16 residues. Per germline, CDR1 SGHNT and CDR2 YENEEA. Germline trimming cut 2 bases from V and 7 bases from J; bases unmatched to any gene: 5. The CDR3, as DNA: TGTGCCAGCAGCTTAAGACTAGCGGGAGGAAGGAATGAGCAGTTCTTC. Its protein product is CASSLRLAGGRNEQFF. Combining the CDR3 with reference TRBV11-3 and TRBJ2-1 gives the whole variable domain EAGVVQSPRYKIIEKKQPVAFWCNPISGHNTLYWYLQNLGQGPELLIRYENEEAVDDSQLPKDRFSAERLKGVDSTLKIQPAELGDSAVYLCASSLRLAGGRNEQFFGPGTRLTVL.

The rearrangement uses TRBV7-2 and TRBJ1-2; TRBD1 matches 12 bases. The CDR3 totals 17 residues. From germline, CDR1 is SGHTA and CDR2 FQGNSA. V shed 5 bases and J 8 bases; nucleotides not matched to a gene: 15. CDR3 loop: CASSPQGGQGAAIGYTF. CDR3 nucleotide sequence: TGTGCCAGCAGCCCGCAAGGGGGACAGGGGGCGGCAATCGGCTACACCTTC.